Below are 29 T cell receptor beta chains sequenced from a single sample in a study of blood T cell repertoires in COVID-19. The data were produced by immunoSEQ multiplex PCR, yet TCRdb's version contains in-frame clones alone and is incomplete. The profile shows about 260,000 clones, more than 80% of them singletons. The material sequenced was peripheral blood. The receptors stem from a woman in her 40s with acute or convalescent COVID-19.

The rearrangement joins TRBV25-1 to TRBJ1-5; D gene ambiguous. Trimming pared 0 bases from V and 4 bases from J, leaving 4 bases between. The CDR3 is 13 residues long. Looked up from germline, CDR1 is MGHDK and CDR2 is SYGVNS. The CDR3 sequence: CASSEYSNQPQHF. The CDR3 DNA follows: TGTGCCAGCAGTGAATATTCTAATCAGCCCCAGCATTTT. Filled out from reference TRBV25-1 and TRBJ1-5, the complete variable domain reads EADIYQTPRYLVIGTGKKITLECSQTMGHDKMYWYQQDPGMELHLIHYSYGVNSTEKGDLSSESTVSRIRTEHFPLTLESARPSHTSQYLCASSEYSNQPQHFGDGTRLSIL.

Only one count was recorded for this clone. The chain has TRBV19 and TRBJ1-2; the D is unclear. The V gene lost 4 bases and the J gene lost 4 bases, with 10 bases spanning the gap. Per germline, CDR1 LNHDA and CDR2 SQIVND (reference sequence). The CDR3 length is 13 residues. DNA for the CDR3: TGTGCCAGTAGTACGCCCGCGCGCTATGGCTACACCTTC. Translating it yields CASSTPARYGYTF.

The rearrangement links TRBV9 to TRBJ1-2; weak D call: TRBD1 (5 bases). Trimming left V 4 bases short and J 3 bases short, with 10 bases between. CDR1 is SGDLS and CDR2 is YYNGEE in the germline V gene. The CDR3 extends over 13 amino acids. CDR3 in amino acids: CASSPWGDYGYTF. The DNA for the CDR3 is TGTGCCAGCAGCCCCTGGGGGGACTATGGCTACACCTTC.

The V and J genes are TRBV5-4 and TRBJ2-3, with D uncertain. Germline V gene sequence: CDR1 SGHNT, CDR2 YYREEE (reference sequence). The V and J ends lost 0 bases and 4 bases respectively, with 12 bases between them. The CDR3 contains 15 residues. The CDR3 is CASSLVGARADTQYF. As DNA, the CDR3 is TGTGCCAGCAGCTTGGTTGGAGCCCGGGCAGATACGCAGTATTTT. Complete variable domain (other parts from reference TRBV5-4 and TRBJ2-3): ETGVTQSPTHLIKTRGQQVTLRCSSQSGHNTVSWYQQALGQGPQFIFQYYREEENGRGNFPPRFSGLQFPNYSSELNVNALELDDSALYLCASSLVGARADTQYFGPGTRLTVL.

This chain links TRBV7-6 with TRBJ1-2, with 10 bases identical to TRBD1. V dropped 3 bases and J dropped 7; count of bases not matched to a gene: 14. Germline values: CDR1 SGHVS, CDR2 FNYEAQ. The CDR3 is 17 amino acids. The CDR3 region has the DNA TGTGCCAGCAGCTTTTCCCCCGGGACAGGGGTTTCGGGTGGCTACACCTTC. It yields the protein CASSFSPGTGVSGGYTF. The variable domain in full, with the rest retrieved from reference TRBV7-6 and TRBJ1-2, is GAGVSQSPRYKVTKRGQDVALRCDPISGHVSLYWYRQALGQGPEFLTYFNYEAQQDKSGLPNDRFSAERPEGSISTLTIQRTEQRDSAMYRCASSFSPGTGVSGGYTFGSGTRLTVV.

This chain uses TRBV10-3 with TRBJ1-5; D call uncertain. V lost 8 bases to trimming and J lost 5 bases, with 7 bases between them. Germline loops: CDR1 ENHRY, CDR2 SYGVKD. There are 11 residues in the CDR3. CDR3 amino acids: CAIGLDQPQHF. DNA for the CDR3: TGTGCCATCGGTCTAGATCAGCCCCAGCATTTT.

This chain uses TRBV5-5 with TRBJ1-2, with a tentative D call TRBD1 (6 bases). The CDR3 extends over 16 amino acids. Germline CDR1 reads SGHKS; CDR2 reads YYEKEE (reference sequence). Trimming removed 1 base from V and 0 bases from J, with 13 bases in between. The CDR3 region is CASSLSAGATNYGYTF. The DNA for the CDR3 is TGTGCCAGCAGCTTGTCTGCAGGGGCGACTAACTATGGCTACACCTTC.

This clone was counted a single time. The chain combines TRBV2 with TRBJ1-2, with TRBD1 as a possible D gene (6 bases). Trimming cost V 6 bases and J 10 bases, with 18 bases left between them. This CDR3 is 13 amino acids long. Per the germline V gene, CDR1 is SNHLY and CDR2 is FYNNEI. The CDR3 nucleotides are TGTGCCAGCAGCTACAGGGAACGAGAACTCTACACCTTC. Translated, it gives CASSYRERELYTF.

J is TRBJ2-7 and V is TRBV7-2, with TRBD1 as a possible D gene (5 bases). The germline CDR1 and CDR2 sequences are SGHTA and FQGNSA. Deletions cut 2 bases from V and 1 base from J, with 12 bases between. This CDR3 comprises 15 residues. CDR3: CASSLQGLGSYEQYV. The CDR3 DNA is TGTGCCAGCAGCTTACAGGGCCTTGGGTCCTACGAGCAGTACGTC.

V usage is TRBV5-1 and J usage is TRBJ1-2; maybe TRBD1 (5 bases). The V and J ends lost 4 bases and 4 bases respectively, with 14 bases between them. The CDR3 spans 14 residues. Germline assignment: CDR1 SGHRS and CDR2 YFSETQ. The CDR3 coding sequence is TGCGCCAGCAGCCAAAGCGGGACCTCCTATGGCTACACCTTC. It encodes CASSQSGTSYGYTF.

The chain recombines TRBV7-2 with TRBJ1-4, with 10 nucleotides matching TRBD1. From germline, CDR1 is SGHTA and CDR2 FQGNSA. The length of the CDR3 is 16 residues. V lost 1 base to trimming and J lost 5 bases; unmatched junction nucleotides: 4. This CDR3 reads CASSLVPGQGNEKLFF. The DNA for the CDR3 is TGTGCCAGCAGCTTAGTTCCGGGACAGGGGAATGAAAAACTGTTTTTT.

The sample holds one count of this clone. The rearrangement joins TRBV30 to TRBJ1-5; D perhaps matches TRBD1 (5 bases). Germline CDR1 and CDR2: GTSNPN and SVGIG (reference sequence). Trimming pared 2 bases from V and 0 bases from J, leaving 11 bases between. This CDR3 comprises 15 residues. CDR3 nucleotide sequence: TGTGCCTGGAGTCCCAGGGCCATTAGCAATCAGCCCCAGCATTTT. The encoded protein is CAWSPRAISNQPQHF.

The J gene is TRBJ1-4, the V gene TRBV10-1, with 8 bases lining up with TRBD1. Per the germline V gene, CDR1 is WNHNN and CDR2 is SYGVQD (reference sequence). The CDR3 sequence is 16 residues long. V trimming: 4 bases; J trimming: 1 base; junction bases outside the gene matches: 5. CDR3: CASSGRGRRTNEKLFF. CDR3 DNA sequence: TGCGCCAGCAGTGGCAGGGGGCGCAGAACTAATGAAAAACTGTTTTTT.

The CDR3 coding sequence is TGTGCCAGCAGCTTGGCCGGTCAGAACACTGAAGCTTTCTTT. It encodes CASSLAGQNTEAFF. The chain couples TRBV5-4 to TRBJ1-1; D is unclear. Per the germline V gene, CDR1 is SGHNT and CDR2 is YYREEE (reference sequence). The V end lost 0 bases, the J end lost 1 base, and 7 bases lay between the germline ends. The CDR3 runs 14 residues.

This clone was observed a single time. The genes are TRBV14 and TRBJ2-7, with TRBD1 matching 8 bases. The ends lost 7 bases at V and 5 bases at J; junction bases unmatched: 1. CDR1 SGHDN and CDR2 FVKESK come from the germline V gene. The CDR3 totals 11 residues. The CDR3 DNA reads as TGTGCCAGCACCAGGGGGCACGAGCAGTACGTC. Amino acid sequence: CASTRGHEQYV.

The chain carries TRBV19 and TRBJ1-1; a weak D match, TRBD1 (6 bases). Germline CDR1 reads LNHDA; CDR2 reads SQIVND (reference sequence). Trimming stripped 7 bases from V and 2 bases from J, with 14 bases between. This CDR3 spans 14 amino acids. The CDR3 DNA is TGTGCCAGTAAGGGGGGGGGCTTCAACACTGAAGCTTTCTTT. This encodes CASKGGGFNTEAFF. Variable domain in full (rest from reference TRBV19 and TRBJ1-1): DGGITQSPKYLFRKEGQNVTLSCEQNLNHDAMYWYRQDPGQGLRLIYYSQIVNDFQKGDIAEGYSVSREKKESFPLTVTSAQKNPTAFYLCASKGGGFNTEAFFGQGTRLTVV.

The J gene is TRBJ2-4, the V gene TRBV2; D remains ambiguous. The CDR3 loop spans 13 amino acids. Germline loops: CDR1 SNHLY, CDR2 FYNNEI. V gave up 8 bases and J gave up 6 bases, with 14 bases separating them. Here the CDR3 reads CASAKRLLNIQYF. The CDR3 DNA reads as TGTGCCAGCGCCAAGAGGCTCCTAAACATTCAGTACTTC.

The chain uses TRBV6-5 and TRBJ1-2; a possible D gene is TRBD1 (6 bases). This CDR3 comprises 15 residues. V dropped 6 bases and J dropped 6 bases, with 20 bases sitting between them. Germline loops: CDR1 MNHEY, CDR2 SVGAGI. The CDR3 DNA reads TGTGCCAGCAGCTCCGAAGGTGGGGGGGCGCATGGCTACACCTTC. The encoded protein is CASSSEGGGAHGYTF.

V gene TRBV2 combines with J gene TRBJ1-2, with 9 bases that match TRBD1. CDR1 is SNHLY and CDR2 is FYNNEI in the germline V gene. The CDR3 runs 14 residues. After removal of 6 bases from V and 0 bases from J, the junction contained 2 bases not matched to a gene. This CDR3 reads CASSRQGANYGYTF. The CDR3 DNA follows: TGTGCCAGCAGCCGACAGGGGGCTAACTATGGCTACACCTTC. The full variable domain, with the rest looked up from reference TRBV2 and TRBJ1-2, is EPEVTQTPSHQVTQMGQEVILRCVPISNHLYFYWYRQILGQKVEFLVSFYNNEISEKSEIFDDQFSVERPDGSNFTLKIRSTKLEDSAMYFCASSRQGANYGYTFGSGTRLTVV.

This clone was detected a few times. The chain links TRBV10-2 to TRBJ2-2; 7 nucleotides align to TRBD2. The J segment lost 7 bases and the V segment lost 0 bases, leaving 8 bases of the junction unmatched. From germline, CDR1 is WSHSY and CDR2 SAAADI. The CDR3 is made up of 16 amino acids. The CDR3, as DNA: TGCGCCAGCAGTGAGTCTACGAGCGGGGCTGGCGGGGAGCTGTTTTTT. Its protein is CASSESTSGAGGELFF.

J is TRBJ1-1 and V is TRBV4-1; 7 positions match TRBD1. The V segment lost 2 bases and the J segment 1 base; nucleotides outside the gene matches: 4. Germline V gene lookup returns CDR1 MGHRA and CDR2 YSYEKL. The CDR3 runs to 15 residues. CDR3 sequence (DNA): TGCGCCAGCAGCCAAATCGAGGGGGCGAACACTGAAGCTTTCTTT. The encoded protein is CASSQIEGANTEAFF.

In its sample, this clone was seen once. This sequence joins TRBV6-2 or TRBV6-3 and TRBJ1-2; perhaps TRBD1 as D (6 bases). Germline CDR1 and CDR2: MNHEY and SVGEGT. Between the trimmed V and J ends, which lost 5 bases and 8 bases, there was a span of 12 bases. The CDR3 length is 12 residues. The CDR3 reads CASSIPGGGYTF. CDR3 DNA: TGTGCCAGCAGTATCCCGGGGGGCGGCTACACCTTC.

This clone was found once. The CDR3 DNA reads as TGTGCCGAATTCAGAGGGAGGAACTATGGCTACACCTTC. It yields the protein CAEFRGRNYGYTF. The chain carries TRBV30 and TRBJ1-2; D gene ambiguous. Trimming pared 8 bases from V and 2 bases from J, leaving 15 bases between. The V gene's germline CDR1 is GTSNPN and CDR2 SVGIG (reference sequence). This CDR3 comprises 13 residues.

The J gene is TRBJ1-6, the V gene TRBV11-2, with D perhaps TRBD1 (5 bases). Germline V lookup: CDR1 SGHAT, CDR2 FQNNGV. The V end lost 1 base, the J end lost 0 bases, and 13 bases lay between the germline ends. The CDR3 extends over 18 amino acids. Here the CDR3 reads CASSLGRQMSSYNSPLHF. The CDR3 region has the DNA TGTGCCAGCAGCTTAGGCAGACAGATGAGCTCCTATAATTCACCCCTCCACTTT.

This chain connects TRBV24-1 to TRBJ2-1; D uncertain. The V end lost 9 bases, the J end lost 0 bases, and 8 bases lay between the germline ends. The CDR3 sequence is 13 residues long. The germline V gene encodes CDR1 KGHDR and CDR2 SFDVKD. The CDR3 here is CATLADSYNEQFF. CDR3 nucleotide sequence: TGTGCCACCTTAGCCGACTCCTACAATGAGCAGTTCTTC.

This chain joins TRBV4-1 and TRBJ1-3, with 10 bases lining up with TRBD1. The CDR3 spans 19 residues. Germline CDR1 MGHRA, CDR2 YSYEKL. V dropped 4 bases and J dropped 3; count of bases not matched to a gene: 15. In nucleotides, the CDR3 is TGCGCCAGCAGCCGTTCGGCACCGGGACAGGGGCCGAGTGGAAACACCATATATTTT. It encodes CASSRSAPGQGPSGNTIYF.

V is TRBV7-6 and J is TRBJ2-2, with D possibly TRBD1 on 6 matching bases. Per the germline V gene, CDR1 is SGHVS and CDR2 is FNYEAQ. This CDR3 spans 13 amino acids. Trimming took off 3 bases at V and 6 bases at J, with 8 bases between the two ends. For the CDR3, the DNA is TGTGCCAGCAGCTTTTCAGGGGCCGGGGAGCTGTTTTTT. Amino acids: CASSFSGAGELFF.

This sequence joins TRBV6-4 and TRBJ1-1; 12 bases agree with TRBD1. Germline values: CDR1 MRHNA, CDR2 SNTAGT. This CDR3 region has 16 residues. After removal of 5 bases from V and 5 bases from J, the junction contained 9 bases not matched to a gene. CDR3 protein: CASSRDRGLLWTEAFF. CDR3 sequence (DNA): TGTGCCAGCAGTAGGGACAGGGGGCTTTTGTGGACTGAAGCTTTCTTT.

The gene calls are TRBV20-1 and TRBJ2-7; D is uncertain. CDR1 and CDR2 from the germline V gene are DFQATT and SNEGSKA (reference sequence). CDR3 length equals 11 residues. V shed 0 bases and J shed 3 bases, with 3 bases lying between them. The CDR3 bases are TGCAGTGCTAGAGACAACTACGAGCAGTACGTC. This translates into CSARDNYEQYV.